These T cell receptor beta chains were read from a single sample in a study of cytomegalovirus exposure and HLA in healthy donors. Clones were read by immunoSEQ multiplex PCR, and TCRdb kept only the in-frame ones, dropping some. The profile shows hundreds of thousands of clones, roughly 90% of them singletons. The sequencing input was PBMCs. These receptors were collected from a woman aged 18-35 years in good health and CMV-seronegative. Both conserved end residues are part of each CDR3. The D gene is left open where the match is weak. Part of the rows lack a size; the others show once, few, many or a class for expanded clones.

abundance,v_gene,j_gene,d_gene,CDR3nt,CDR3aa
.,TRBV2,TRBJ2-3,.,TGTGCCAGCAGTGAGGGCCCCCACGATACGCAGTATTTT,CASSEGPHDTQYF
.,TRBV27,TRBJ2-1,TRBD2,TGTGCCAGCAGTTCAGGACTAGCGGGGCTCAATGAGCAGTTCTTC,CASSSGLAGLNEQFF
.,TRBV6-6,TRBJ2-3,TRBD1,TGTGCCAGCAGTTCGCCTGGACAGGGGGCCCCAGATACGCAGTATTTT,CASSSPGQGAPDTQYF
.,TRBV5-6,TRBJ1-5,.,TGTGCCAGCAGCCTGTATTCCCGGGGCAATCAGCCCCAGCATTTT,CASSLYSRGNQPQHF
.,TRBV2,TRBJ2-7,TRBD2,TGTGCCAGCAGTGAATCGGGGGGACTAACCTCCTACGAGCAGTACTTC,CASSESGGLTSYEQYF
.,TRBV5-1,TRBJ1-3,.,TGCGCCAGCAGCACCGACTCCTCTGGAAACACCATATATTTT,CASSTDSSGNTIYF
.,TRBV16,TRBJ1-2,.,TGTGCCAGCAGCTTAACGGGGAATCCTTATGGCTACACCTTC,CASSLTGNPYGYTF
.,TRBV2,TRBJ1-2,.,TGTGCCAGCAGTGATGGGCAGAACTATGGCTACACCTTC,CASSDGQNYGYTF
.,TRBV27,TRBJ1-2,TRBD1,TGTGCCAGCAGTTCCATCAGGGGGGACTATGGCTACACCTTC,CASSSIRGDYGYTF
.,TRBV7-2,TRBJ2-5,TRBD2,TGTGCCAGCAGCCAACGGAGCGGGAGGGCCCGTGAGACCCAGTACTTC,CASSQRSGRARETQYF
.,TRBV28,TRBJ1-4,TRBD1,TGTGCCAGCAGTCCCCATACAGGGGGTGAAAAACTGTTTTTT,CASSPHTGGEKLFF
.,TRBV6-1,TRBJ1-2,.,TGTGCCAGCTCGAGCGGGAATTATGGCTACACCTTC,CASSSGNYGYTF
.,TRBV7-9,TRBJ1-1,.,TGTGCCAGCAGCCTCGTTTTGAACACTGAAGCTTTCTTT,CASSLVLNTEAFF
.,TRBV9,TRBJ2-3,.,TGTGCCAGCAGCGTAGCGGCAGGACACACAGATACGCAGTATTTT,CASSVAAGHTDTQYF
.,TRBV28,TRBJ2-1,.,TGTGCCAGCAGCCTGACACCGTCGTTGAATGAGCAGTTCTTC,CASSLTPSLNEQFF
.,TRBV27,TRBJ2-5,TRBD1,TGTGCCAGCCGATACGGGACAGCAATTTCGACCCAGTACTTC,CASRYGTAISTQYF
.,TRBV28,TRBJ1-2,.,TGTGCCAGCAGTTCCTCCGCGGACATCCCTCTGGTGGGCTACACCTTC,CASSSSADIPLVGYTF
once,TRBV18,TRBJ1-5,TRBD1,TGTGCCAGCTCACCGGGACAGGGCAATCAGCCCCAGCATTTT,CASSPGQGNQPQHF
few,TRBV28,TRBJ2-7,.,TGTGCCAGCAACCTAGGGAGCTCCTACGAGCAGTACTTC,CASNLGSSYEQYF
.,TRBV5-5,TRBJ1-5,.,TGTGCCAGCAGCTTGGGAACAACCTCTTCTGGGCCCCAGCATTTT,CASSLGTTSSGPQHF
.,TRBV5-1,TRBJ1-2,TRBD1,TGCGCCAGCAGCTTGGAGGTGGGGGACAGAGACCACACCTTC,CASSLEVGDRDHTF
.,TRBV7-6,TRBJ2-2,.,TGTGCCAGCAGCACCGACACCCGGACGGGAGTCCCGAACACCGGGGAGCTGTTTTTT,CASSTDTRTGVPNTGELFF
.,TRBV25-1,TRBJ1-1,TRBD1,TGTGCCAGCGTCGGACAGGGAACTGAAGCTTTCTTT,CASVGQGTEAFF
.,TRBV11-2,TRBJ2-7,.,TGTGCCAGCAGCTCCCTGCTATTTGCCGAGCAGTACTTC,CASSSLLFAEQYF
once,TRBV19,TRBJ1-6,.,TGTGCCACCAATGCGGGGGGCCGAAACTCACCCCTCCACTTT,CATNAGGRNSPLHF
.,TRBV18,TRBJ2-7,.,TGTGCCAGCTCTCTCGTCCAGAACGCTCGGGACGAGCAGTACTTC,CASSLVQNARDEQYF
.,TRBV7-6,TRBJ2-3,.,TGTGCCAGCAGCTTAACAAGTCAGGAGGCTACAGATACGCAGTATTTT,CASSLTSQEATDTQYF
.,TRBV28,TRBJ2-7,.,TGTGCCAGCAGTTTAAAGTGGATCGGGTCGTACGAGCAGTACTTC,CASSLKWIGSYEQYF
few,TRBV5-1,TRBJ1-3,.,TGCGCCAGCAGGTCGGCTGGAAACACCATATATTTT,CASRSAGNTIYF
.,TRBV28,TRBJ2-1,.,TGTGCCAGCTGCTGCGGTACTGTACGTTTTGAGCAGTTCTTC,CASCCGTVRFEQFF
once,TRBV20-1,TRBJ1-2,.,TGCAGTCCAACCGGGGGGTCTGGCTACACCTTC,CSPTGGSGYTF
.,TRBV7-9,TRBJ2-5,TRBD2,TGTGCCAGCAGCGGCGGGGGGACTAGCAGCCGAAACAAACAAGAGACCCAGTACTTC,CASSGGGTSSRNKQETQYF
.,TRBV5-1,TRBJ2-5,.,TGCGCCAGCAGCTTGGTACAGGGTCCCCAAGAGACCCAGTACTTC,CASSLVQGPQETQYF
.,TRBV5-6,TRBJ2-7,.,TGTGCCAGCAGCCCCTTCACAGGGCCTCTCTCCTACGAGCAGTACTTC,CASSPFTGPLSYEQYF
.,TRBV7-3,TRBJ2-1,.,TGTGCCAGCAGCTTTGGAGGAGTACGCGGGAATGAGCAGTTCTTC,CASSFGGVRGNEQFF
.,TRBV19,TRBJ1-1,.,TGTGCCAGTAGTATGGGTAGCGGGGCATCGTTAGCTGAAGCTTTCTTT,CASSMGSGASLAEAFF
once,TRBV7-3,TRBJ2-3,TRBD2,TGTGCCAGCAGCTTAAATGGTGGGGGACTAGCGGTTACTAGCACAGATACGCAGTATTTT,CASSLNGGGLAVTSTDTQYF
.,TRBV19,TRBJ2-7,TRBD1,TGTGCCAGTAGTACTCGGGACAGCTACGAGCAGTACTTC,CASSTRDSYEQYF
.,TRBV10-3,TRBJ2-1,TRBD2,TGTGCCATCAGTGAGTCTGAAGCGGGGTTCTCTTCCTACAATGAGCAGTTCTTC,CAISESEAGFSSYNEQFF
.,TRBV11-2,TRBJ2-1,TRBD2,TGTGCCAGCAGCTCCCATAGCGGGACGAGCTCCTACAATGAGCAGTTCTTC,CASSSHSGTSSYNEQFF